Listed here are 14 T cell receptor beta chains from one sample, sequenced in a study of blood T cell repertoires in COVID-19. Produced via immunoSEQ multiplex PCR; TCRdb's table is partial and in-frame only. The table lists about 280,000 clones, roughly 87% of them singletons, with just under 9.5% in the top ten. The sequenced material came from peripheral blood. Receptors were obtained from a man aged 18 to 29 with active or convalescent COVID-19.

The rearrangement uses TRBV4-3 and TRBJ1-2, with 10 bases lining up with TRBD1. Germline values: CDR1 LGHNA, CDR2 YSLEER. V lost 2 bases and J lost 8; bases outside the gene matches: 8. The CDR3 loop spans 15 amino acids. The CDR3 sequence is CASSQIDRGQEGYTF. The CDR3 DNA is TGCGCCAGCAGCCAAATCGACAGGGGGCAGGAGGGCTACACCTTC.

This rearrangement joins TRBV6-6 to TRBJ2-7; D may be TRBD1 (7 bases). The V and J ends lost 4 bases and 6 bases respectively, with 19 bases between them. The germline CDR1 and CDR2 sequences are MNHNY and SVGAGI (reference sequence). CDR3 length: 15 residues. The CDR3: CASSSGGGAWSEQYF. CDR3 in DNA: TGTGCCAGCAGTTCTGGAGGGGGCGCGTGGAGCGAGCAGTACTTC.

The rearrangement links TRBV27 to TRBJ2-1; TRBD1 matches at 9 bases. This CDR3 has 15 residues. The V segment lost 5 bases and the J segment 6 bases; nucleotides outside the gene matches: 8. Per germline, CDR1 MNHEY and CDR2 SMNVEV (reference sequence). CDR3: CASSIRDRVGNEQFF. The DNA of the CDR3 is TGTGCCAGCAGTATCCGGGACAGGGTTGGCAATGAGCAGTTCTTC.

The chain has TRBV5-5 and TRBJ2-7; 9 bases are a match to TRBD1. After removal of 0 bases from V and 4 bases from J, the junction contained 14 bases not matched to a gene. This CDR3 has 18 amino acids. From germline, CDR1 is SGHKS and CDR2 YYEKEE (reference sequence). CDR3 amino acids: CASSLAVEGTGRLYEQYF. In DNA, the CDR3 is TGTGCCAGCAGCTTGGCGGTTGAAGGGACAGGGCGCTTGTACGAGCAGTACTTC.

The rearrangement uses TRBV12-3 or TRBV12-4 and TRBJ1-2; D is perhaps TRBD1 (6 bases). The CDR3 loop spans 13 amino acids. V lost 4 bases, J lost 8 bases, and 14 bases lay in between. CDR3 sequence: CASSSNGQFGYTF. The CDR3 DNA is TGTGCCAGCAGTTCGAATGGACAGTTCGGCTACACCTTC.

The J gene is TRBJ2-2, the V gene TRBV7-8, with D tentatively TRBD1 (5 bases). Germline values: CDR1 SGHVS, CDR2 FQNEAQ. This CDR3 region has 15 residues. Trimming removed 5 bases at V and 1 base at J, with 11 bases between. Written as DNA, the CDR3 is TGTGCCAGCAGCCCATACGGACAGAACACCGGGGAGCTGTTTTTT. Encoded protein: CASSPYGQNTGELFF.

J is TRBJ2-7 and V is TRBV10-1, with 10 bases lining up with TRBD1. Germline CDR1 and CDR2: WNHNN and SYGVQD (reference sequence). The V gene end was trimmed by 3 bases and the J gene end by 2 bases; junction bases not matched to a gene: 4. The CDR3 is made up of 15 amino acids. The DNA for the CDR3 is TGCGCCAGCAGTGATCCCGGGACAGGGGCCTACGAGCAGTACTTC. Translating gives CASSDPGTGAYEQYF.

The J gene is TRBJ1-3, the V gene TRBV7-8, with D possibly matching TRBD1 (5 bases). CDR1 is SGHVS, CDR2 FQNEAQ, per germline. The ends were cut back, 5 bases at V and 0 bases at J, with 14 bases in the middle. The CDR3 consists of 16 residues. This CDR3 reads CASSRRDLSSGNTIYF. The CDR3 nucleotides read TGTGCCAGCAGCCGCCGGGACTTGAGCTCTGGAAACACCATATATTTT.

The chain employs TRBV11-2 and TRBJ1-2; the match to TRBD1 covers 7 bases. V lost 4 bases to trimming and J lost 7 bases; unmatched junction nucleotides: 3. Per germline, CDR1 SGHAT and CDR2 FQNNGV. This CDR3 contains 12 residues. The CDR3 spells CASSSGQIGYTF. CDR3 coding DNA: TGTGCCAGCAGCTCGGGACAGATTGGCTACACCTTC.

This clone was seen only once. The CDR3: CASSYPGGHSNQPQHF. CDR3 in DNA: TGTGCCAGCAGCTATCCAGGGGGCCACAGCAATCAGCCCCAGCATTTT. The genes are TRBV6-2 or TRBV6-3 and TRBJ1-5, with 8 nucleotides matching TRBD1. Germline V gene lookup returns CDR1 MNHEY and CDR2 SVGEGT. V dropped 6 bases and J dropped 1; count of bases not matched to a gene: 8. The CDR3 is 16 amino acids.

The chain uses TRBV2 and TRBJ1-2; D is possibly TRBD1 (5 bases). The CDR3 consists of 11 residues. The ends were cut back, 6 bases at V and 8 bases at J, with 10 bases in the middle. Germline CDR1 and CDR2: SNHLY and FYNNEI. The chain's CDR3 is CASRAGRGYTF. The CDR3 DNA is TGTGCCAGCAGGGCAGGGAGGGGCTACACCTTC.

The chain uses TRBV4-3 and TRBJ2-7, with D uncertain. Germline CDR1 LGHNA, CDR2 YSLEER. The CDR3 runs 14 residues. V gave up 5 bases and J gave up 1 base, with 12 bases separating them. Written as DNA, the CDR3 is TGCGCCAGCAGCTTGGAGTTGGCGTCCTACGAGCAGTACTTC. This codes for CASSLELASYEQYF.

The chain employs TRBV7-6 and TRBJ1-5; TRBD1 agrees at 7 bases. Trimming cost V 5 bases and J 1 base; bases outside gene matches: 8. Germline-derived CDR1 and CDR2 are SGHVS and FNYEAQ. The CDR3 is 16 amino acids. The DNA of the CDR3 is TGTGCCAGCAGCCCTAGACAGGGATGGAGCAATCAGCCCCAGCATTTT. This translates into CASSPRQGWSNQPQHF.

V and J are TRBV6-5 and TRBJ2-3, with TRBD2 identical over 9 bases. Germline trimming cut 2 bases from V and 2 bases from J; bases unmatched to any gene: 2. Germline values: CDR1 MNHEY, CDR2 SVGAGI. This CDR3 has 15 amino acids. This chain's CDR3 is CASSYAGGYTDTQYF. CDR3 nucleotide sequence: TGTGCCAGCAGTTACGCGGGGGGGTACACAGATACGCAGTATTTT.